The 26 T cell receptor beta chains in this list originate from one sample, sequenced in a study of regulatory T cells in long-lasting Graves disease. Time point defined: persistent/refractory GD, antithyroid drugs over 5 years with positive TRAb. The TCR library was made from RNA that had been extracted from PBMCs in TRIzol. Arm-PCR of CDR3 regions and iRepertoire HTBI primers were the basis on which TCR beta libraries were built. TCRdb independently ran MiXCR on the multiplex PCR reads; one entry per CDR3 protein. This sample has hundreds of thousands of distinct CDR3 sequences; 20% to 25% occur once, and the top ten carry roughly 7%. Sequenced material: peripheral blood mononuclear cells (PBMCs), taken when the disease was refractory, from a patient treated with antithyroid drugs. The receptors originated from a female donor with Graves disease.

The chain employs TRBV29-1 and TRBJ2-5, with D unresolved. The CDR3 contains 16 residues. Germline CDR1 is SQVTM and CDR2 is ANQGSEA. The V end lost 0 bases, the J end lost 4 bases, and 18 bases lay between the germline ends. The CDR3 sequence is CSVEEGWQAKGETQYF. In nucleotides, the CDR3 is TGCAGCGTTGAAGAAGGTTGGCAGGCCAAGGGAGAGACCCAGTACTTC.

This sequence joins TRBV18 and TRBJ1-2; D gene uncertain. In germline, CDR1 is KGHSH, CDR2 LQKENI. The CDR3 has 14 amino acids. V gave up 3 bases and J gave up 3 bases, with 11 bases separating them. Here the CDR3 reads CASSPSGRDYGYTF. The CDR3 DNA follows: TGTGCCAGCTCACCCTCCGGGCGCGACTATGGCTACACCTTC.

This clonotype showed up many times. The junction departs from the called germline gene at one end, perhaps through a read error. The V gene is TRBV7-2, the J gene TRBJ2-5; no clear D. The CDR3 sequence is 14 residues long. Germline assignment: CDR1 SGHTA and CDR2 FQGNSA. The CDR3 coding sequence is TGTGCCAGCAGCCCCCATATGGGCCAAGAGACCCGGTACTTC. It specifies CASSPHMGQETRYF.

This clonotype was observed a handful of times. The gene calls are TRBV27 and TRBJ2-2; the match to TRBD2 covers 8 bases. V was pared by 4 bases and J by 5 bases, with 3 bases of the junction left unmatched. The CDR3 extends over 14 amino acids. Germline V lookup: CDR1 MNHEY, CDR2 SMNVEV (reference sequence). The CDR3 is CASSSLAVTGELFF. The CDR3 DNA sequence: TGTGCCAGCAGTTCACTAGCGGTAACCGGGGAGCTGTTTTTT.

At least ten counts were recorded for this clonotype. The CDR3 DNA reads as TGTGCCAGCAGTAGATTCAGTGAAGCTTTCTTT. This translates into CASSRFSEAFF. V gene TRBV25-1 combines with J gene TRBJ1-1, with D unresolved. Between the trimmed V and J ends, which lost 5 bases and 7 bases, there was a span of 8 bases. Per germline, CDR1 MGHDK and CDR2 SYGVNS. The CDR3 runs 11 residues.

The table lists this clonotype with a few counts. The chain recombines TRBV20-1 with TRBJ2-6; 7 bases are shared with TRBD1. After removal of 5 bases from V and 5 bases from J, the junction contained 12 bases not matched to a gene. The germline gives CDR1 DFQATT, CDR2 SNEGSKA (reference sequence). The CDR3 consists of 16 residues. The CDR3 sequence: CSAVPLTGLRANVLTF. The CDR3 DNA follows: TGCAGTGCTGTACCTCTGACAGGGTTGAGGGCCAACGTCCTGACTTTC.

This clonotype was recorded a few times. The V and J genes are TRBV6-1 and TRBJ1-2; D is perhaps TRBD1 (5 bases). Trimming took 7 bases from V and 10 from J, leaving 28 bases between them. In germline, CDR1 is MNHNS, CDR2 SASEGT. The CDR3 has 16 residues. CDR3 in amino acids: CASTRVGPVDDSAYTF. The CDR3 DNA sequence: TGTGCCAGCACTCGGGTCGGTCCGGTGGACGACAGTGCCTACACCTTC.

This clonotype has at least ten counts. V usage is TRBV9 and J usage is TRBJ1-2; no definite D call. CDR3 length equals 16 residues. Trimming pared 4 bases from V and 4 bases from J, leaving 20 bases between. Germline V gene data show CDR1 as SGDLS and CDR2 as YYNGEE. The CDR3 region has the DNA TGTGCCAGCAGCACCCCCGCTGGCAGATTTAGCTATGGCTACACCTTC. Translated, it gives CASSTPAGRFSYGYTF.

This clonotype occurred a few times. The chain is built from TRBV13 and TRBJ1-2; D possibly corresponds to TRBD1 (6 bases). The CDR3 totals 15 residues. Per the germline V gene, CDR1 is PRHDT and CDR2 is FYEKMQ (reference sequence). The V and J ends lost 5 bases and 0 bases respectively, with 13 bases between them. The CDR3 reads CASSQYREANYGYTF. CDR3 DNA: TGTGCCAGCAGCCAATACAGGGAGGCTAACTATGGCTACACCTTC.

This clonotype was found many times. The chain joins TRBV28 to TRBJ1-1; no clear D gene. The CDR3 loop spans 15 amino acids. Trimming took 5 bases from V and 1 from J, leaving 14 bases between them. Germline-derived CDR1 and CDR2 are MDHEN and SYDVKM. The CDR3 nucleotides are TGTGCCAGCAGTACGCGCGAAAACCCGAACACTGAAGCTTTCTTT. Its translation: CASSTRENPNTEAFF.

In regard to this clonotype: This may stem from a read error, because a much larger clone lies one nucleotide away. This chain connects TRBV12-3 or TRBV12-4 to TRBJ1-6, with no clear D. TRBJ1-1 matches the DNA end more closely, so the J call is doubtful. This CDR3 has 13 residues. The CDR3 bases are TGTGCCAGCGGCCAGGCGGCTAAGCTTGGAGCTTTCTTT. Residues: CASGQAAKLGAFF.

This clonotype was seen repeatedly, ten times or more. The chain links TRBV28 to TRBJ1-2; D ambiguous. The germline gives CDR1 MDHEN, CDR2 SYDVKM. Between the trimmed V and J ends, which lost 4 bases and 4 bases, there was a span of 16 bases. The CDR3 covers 15 residues. CDR3: CASSSDLSFTYGYTF. Written as DNA, the CDR3 is TGTGCCAGCAGTTCGGACCTCTCCTTCACCTATGGCTACACCTTC.

This clonotype was observed many times. The rearrangement uses TRBV6-1 and TRBJ1-1; 9 bases align to TRBD1. The germline V gene has CDR1 MNHNS and CDR2 SASEGT. With V trimmed by 3 bases and J by 5 bases, 4 bases remained unmatched. CDR3 length equals 14 residues. Here the CDR3 DNA reads TGTGCCAGCAGTGAGAGGACAGGGGTAACTGAAGCTTTCTTT. Encoded protein: CASSERTGVTEAFF.

In this sample, this clonotype turned up many times. This chain joins TRBV6-1 and TRBJ2-4; maybe TRBD1 (5 bases). Trimming took 4 bases from V and 0 from J, leaving 10 bases between them. Germline V gene data show CDR1 as MNHNS and CDR2 as SASEGT. The CDR3 is 15 residues long. CDR3 coding DNA: TGTGCCAGCAGTGGAGACAGATTAGCCAAAAACATTCAGTACTTC. Translating gives CASSGDRLAKNIQYF.

There are many counts of this clonotype. The chain has TRBV7-2 and TRBJ1-5; D call uncertain. V gave up 3 bases and J gave up 3 bases, with 6 bases separating them. Looked up from germline, CDR1 is SGHTA and CDR2 is FQGNSA. This CDR3 contains 13 residues. CDR3 in DNA: TGTGCCAGCAGCTTCTGGATCAATCAGCCCCAGCATTTT. Protein product: CASSFWINQPQHF.

This clonotype was counted many times. This chain uses TRBV7-2 with TRBJ2-5; the D is unclear. Deletions cut 5 bases from V and 5 bases from J, with 12 bases between. Germline V CDR1 and CDR2: SGHTA, FQGNSA. The CDR3 is 13 residues long. CDR3 in amino acids: CASSEQARETQYF. DNA for the CDR3: TGTGCCAGCAGCGAACAAGCTCGGGAGACCCAGTACTTC.

This clonotype was recorded many times. CDR3 sequence reads: CASSLNTGLYGYTF. The CDR3 DNA reads TGTGCCAGCAGCCTGAACACAGGGCTCTATGGCTACACCTTC. The chain employs TRBV7-2 and TRBJ1-2; D might be TRBD1 (6 bases). Trimming pared 5 bases from V and 4 bases from J, leaving 14 bases between. The CDR3 has 14 residues. Germline V lookup: CDR1 SGHTA, CDR2 FQGNSA.

This clonotype was seen more than once but under ten times. CDR3 amino acids: CAIRSPGGSGNTIYF. The CDR3 region has the DNA TGTGCCATCAGGAGCCCAGGGGGCTCTGGAAACACCATATATTTT. The chain uses TRBV10-3 and TRBJ1-3, with 7 positions matching TRBD1. In germline, CDR1 is ENHRY, CDR2 SYGVKD. The V segment lost 6 bases and the J segment 0 bases; nucleotides outside the gene matches: 5. The length of the CDR3 is 15 residues.

This clonotype was detected only a few times. The chain has TRBV29-1 and TRBJ2-4, with a weak D call TRBD2 (5 bases). With 3 bases removed from V and 2 bases from J, the gap between germline ends came to 20 bases. CDR1 is SQVTM and CDR2 is ANQGSEA in the germline V gene. CDR3 size: 17 residues. The CDR3 loop reads CSVDESPTAGSKNIQYF. CDR3 DNA sequence: TGCAGCGTTGATGAATCCCCGACGGCGGGCTCCAAAAACATTCAGTACTTC.

This clonotype was counted between two and nine times. The genes are TRBV7-9 and TRBJ2-7; 12 bases fit TRBD2. Germline lookup yields CDR1 SEHNR and CDR2 FQNEAQ (reference sequence). The CDR3 length is 14 residues. V trimming: 5 bases; J trimming: 6 bases; junction bases outside the gene matches: 5. The CDR3: CASSGGLAGPEQYF. The CDR3 DNA is TGTGCCAGCAGCGGTGGACTAGCGGGGCCCGAGCAGTACTTC.

This clonotype has a count of ten or more. The chain is built from TRBV18 and TRBJ2-5; D is unresolved. There are 13 residues in the CDR3. CDR1 KGHSH and CDR2 LQKENI come from the germline V gene. Deletions cut 2 bases from V and 3 bases from J, with 7 bases between. CDR3 in DNA: TGTGCCAGCTCACCAATTCCAGAAGAGACCCAGTACTTC. Its translation: CASSPIPEETQYF. Full variable domain (rest looked up from reference TRBV18 and TRBJ2-5): NAGVMQNPRHLVRRRGQEARLRCSPMKGHSHVYWYRQLPEEGLKFMVYLQKENIIDESGMPKERFSAEFPKEGPSILRIQQVVRGDSAAYFCASSPIPEETQYFGPGTRLLVL.

The chain recombines TRBV4-1 with TRBJ1-2; 7 nucleotides align to TRBD1. The J segment lost 5 bases and the V segment lost 6 bases, leaving 15 bases of the junction unmatched. There are 16 residues in the CDR3. Germline V CDR1 and CDR2: MGHRA, YSYEKL. The CDR3 loop is CASRNSGQAKHYGYTF. For the CDR3, the DNA is TGCGCCAGCAGAAATTCCGGACAGGCCAAGCATTATGGCTACACCTTC.

A remark on this clonotype: Since a much larger clone is just one base distant, this may be a read error. This rearrangement joins TRBV28 to TRBJ1-2; D ambiguous. Between the trimmed V and J ends, which lost 1 base and 8 bases, there was a span of 14 bases. Germline values: CDR1 MDHEN, CDR2 SYDVKM. This CDR3 spans 14 amino acids. CDR3 in amino acids: CASSLSHSRSGYTF. Here the CDR3 DNA reads TGTGCCAGCAGTTTATCTCACTCAAGGAGCGGCTACACCTTC.

This clonotype was counted at least ten times. The rearrangement links TRBV28 to TRBJ2-7; D might be TRBD1 or TRBD2, each matching 5 bases. Germline CDR1 and CDR2: MDHEN and SYDVKM. This CDR3 spans 16 amino acids. V was pared by 2 bases and J by 2 bases, with 16 bases between. CDR3 loop: CASSLIRDGSPYEQYF. CDR3 nucleotides: TGTGCCAGCAGTTTAATCCGGGACGGCAGCCCCTACGAGCAGTACTTC. The full variable domain, completed using reference TRBV28 and TRBJ2-7, is DVKVTQSSRYLVKRTGEKVFLECVQDMDHENMFWYRQDPGLGLRLIYFSYDVKMKEKGDIPEGYSVSREKKERFSLILESASTNQTSMYLCASSLIRDGSPYEQYFGPGTRLTVT.

V is TRBV27 and J is TRBJ2-1, with 9 nucleotides matching TRBD1. The junction had 7 bases not matched to a gene; V was cut back by 6 bases and J by 4 bases. CDR1 is MNHEY and CDR2 is SMNVEV in the germline V gene (reference sequence). The CDR3 loop spans 15 amino acids. The CDR3 reads CASSYDRGGYNEQFF. CDR3 sequence (DNA): TGTGCCAGCAGCTATGACAGGGGGGGTTACAATGAGCAGTTCTTC.

This clonotype was recorded at least ten times. The V and J genes are TRBV10-1 and TRBJ2-2; D call uncertain. The CDR3 totals 15 residues. Looked up from germline, CDR1 is WNHNN and CDR2 is SYGVQD (reference sequence). V lost 9 bases, J lost 1 base, and 15 bases lay in between. Here the CDR3 reads CARPDRKQNTGELFF. The CDR3 nucleotides are TGCGCCAGACCGGACCGAAAGCAGAACACCGGGGAGCTGTTTTTT.